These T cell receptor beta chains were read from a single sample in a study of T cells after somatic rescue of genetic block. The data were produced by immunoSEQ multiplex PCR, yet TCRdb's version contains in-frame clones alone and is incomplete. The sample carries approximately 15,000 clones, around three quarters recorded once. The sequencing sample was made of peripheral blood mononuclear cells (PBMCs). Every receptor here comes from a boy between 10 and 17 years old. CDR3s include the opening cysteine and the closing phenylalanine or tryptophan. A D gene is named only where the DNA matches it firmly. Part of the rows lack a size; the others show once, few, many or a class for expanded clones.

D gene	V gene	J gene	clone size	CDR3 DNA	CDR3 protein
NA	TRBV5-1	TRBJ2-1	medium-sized	TGCGCCAGCAGCGTTCTAGCGAGTTTCTACAATGAGCAGTTCTTC	CASSVLASFYNEQFF
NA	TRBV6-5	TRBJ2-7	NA	TGTGCCAGCAGCCCGACTCACTACGAGCAGTACTTC	CASSPTHYEQYF
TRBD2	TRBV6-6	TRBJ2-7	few	TGTGCCAGCAGAACCTGGGGGACTAGTGGTTACGAGCAGTACTTC	CASRTWGTSGYEQYF
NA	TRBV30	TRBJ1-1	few	TGTGCCTGGAGTAGGACGAGACTTGAAGCTTTCTTT	CAWSRTRLEAFF
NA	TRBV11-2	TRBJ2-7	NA	TGTGCCAGCAGCCCCAAAGGTTACGAGCAGTACTTC	CASSPKGYEQYF
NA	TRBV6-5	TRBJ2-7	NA	TGTGCCAGCACCGAGACCGGGACGGCCCCCTACGAGCAGTACTTC	CASTETGTAPYEQYF
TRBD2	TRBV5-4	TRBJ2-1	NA	TGTGCCAGCAGCTTGGGTCTAGCGGGGGTGACCGGGGGATTTAACAATGAGCAGTTCTTC	CASSLGLAGVTGGFNNEQFF
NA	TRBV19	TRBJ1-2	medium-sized	TGTGCCAGTAGTACAGGGGAAATCTATGGCTACACCTTC	CASSTGEIYGYTF
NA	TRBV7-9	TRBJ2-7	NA	TGTGCCAGCAGCTTTACGACTTCCTACGAGCAGTACTTC	CASSFTTSYEQYF
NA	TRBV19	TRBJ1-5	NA	TGTGCCAGTAGTATCGTACGGTTAAGTAGGCCCCAGCATTTT	CASSIVRLSRPQHF
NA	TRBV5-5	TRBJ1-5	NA	TGTGCCAGCAGCTTGCAGGGTTGGAGCAATCAGCCCCAGCATTTT	CASSLQGWSNQPQHF
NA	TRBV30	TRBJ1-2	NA	TGTGCCTGGGGGGACCCAGGCAGGGGAGTCTATGGCTACACCTTC	CAWGDPGRGVYGYTF
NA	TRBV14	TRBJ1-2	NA	TGTGCCAGCAGCCAAGAAAATCGAGTTGGTGGCTACACCTTC	CASSQENRVGGYTF
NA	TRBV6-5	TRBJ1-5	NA	TGTGCCAGCAGACGGACCGCCCTCGGGCAGCCCCAGCATTTT	CASRRTALGQPQHF
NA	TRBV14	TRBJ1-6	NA	TGTGCCAGCAGCCTCGGGCCAGGGTCTTCCTATAATTCACCCCTCCACTTT	CASSLGPGSSYNSPLHF
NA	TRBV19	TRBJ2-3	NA	TGTGCCAGTAGTCCTTTGGGAGATACGCAGTATTTT	CASSPLGDTQYF
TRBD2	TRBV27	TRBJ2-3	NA	TGTGCCAGCAGTTTCTCCCGACTAGCGGGGGGGCGGAGTACGCAGTATTTT	CASSFSRLAGGRSTQYF
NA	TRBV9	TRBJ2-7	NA	TGTGCCAGCAGCGTAGGTGGTAGCGGACCGAGCTCCTACGAGCAGTACTTC	CASSVGGSGPSSYEQYF
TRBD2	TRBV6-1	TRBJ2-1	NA	TGTGCCAGCGGGGGACTAGCAAGAGAGCAGTTCTTC	CASGGLAREQFF
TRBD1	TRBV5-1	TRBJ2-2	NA	TGCGCCAGCAGCTTTACAGGGGTAAACACCGGGGAGCTGTTTTTT	CASSFTGVNTGELFF
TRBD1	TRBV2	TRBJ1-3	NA	TGTGCCAGCAGTGACACCGGGACAGTCCTCTCAGGAAACACCATATATTTT	CASSDTGTVLSGNTIYF
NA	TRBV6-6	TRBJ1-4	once	TGTGCCAGCAGTTACTCTCCCGGACGGAATGAAAAACTGTTTTTT	CASSYSPGRNEKLFF
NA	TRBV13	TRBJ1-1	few	TGTGCCAGCAGTCCTACGACAGGGAACACTGAAGCTTTCTTT	CASSPTTGNTEAFF
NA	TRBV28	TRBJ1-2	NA	TGTGCCAGCAGTTTATATCCGGGGGCCAATGGCTACACCTTC	CASSLYPGANGYTF
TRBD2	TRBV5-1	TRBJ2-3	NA	TGCGCCAGCAGCGGGGGGGACAGCACAGATACGCAGTATTTT	CASSGGDSTDTQYF
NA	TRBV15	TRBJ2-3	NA	TGTGCCACCAGCAGAGGGCCCCGGAGACCCACAGATACGCAGTATTTT	CATSRGPRRPTDTQYF
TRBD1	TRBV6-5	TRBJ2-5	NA	TGTGCCAGCAGTACCCGACAGGGACGGGAGACCCAGTACTTC	CASSTRQGRETQYF
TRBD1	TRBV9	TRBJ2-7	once	TGTGCCAGCAGCGCAGGGGGACAGGGTCCCTACGAACAGTACTTC	CASSAGGQGPYEQYF
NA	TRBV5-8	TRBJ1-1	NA	TGTGCCAGCAGCTTGGACAGCCAACTACGGCTCACTGAAGCTTTCTTT	CASSLDSQLRLTEAFF
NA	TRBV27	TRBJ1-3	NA	TGTGCCAGCAGTTTTACAGGGTCTGGAAACACCATATATTTT	CASSFTGSGNTIYF
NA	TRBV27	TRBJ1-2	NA	TGTGCCAGCAGGACCAACAGGGCTAACTATGGCTACACCTTC	CASRTNRANYGYTF